One and the same sample provided the 21 T cell receptor beta chains below, sequenced in a study of T cell repertoires in cytomegalovirus infection. Each CDR3 protein gets one entry after TCRdb re-called the reads with MiXCR. The data show nearly 650,000 distinct CDR3 sequences, approximately 24% seen once. The sequenced material came from CD8+ T cells from PBMCs. Receptor source: a human donor in good health (CMV status not recorded). Some clones in this sample may be carry-over from other donors' samples.

In this sample, this clonotype turned up a few times. CDR3 in DNA: TGTGCCAGCAGCATCCACAGAGGAGTGAACACTGAAGCTTTCTTT. Translation gives CASSIHRGVNTEAFF. The chain has TRBV7-9 and TRBJ1-1; D is unresolved. Trimming shortened V by 5 bases and J by 0 bases, and 13 bases separated the two germline ends. The CDR3 has 15 residues. Germline loops: CDR1 SEHNR, CDR2 FQNEAQ (reference sequence).

This chain joins TRBV5-6 and TRBJ2-1; 7 bases fit TRBD1. CDR1 and CDR2 (germline): SGHDT, YYEEEE. Trimming removed 5 bases from V and 9 bases from J; junction bases left unmatched: 11. The CDR3 totals 14 residues. CDR3 protein: CASSRQGFRSEQFF. The CDR3 DNA reads TGTGCCAGCAGTCGACAGGGTTTCCGCAGTGAGCAGTTCTTC.

V and J are TRBV12-3 or TRBV12-4 and TRBJ1-2, with TRBD1 matching 9 bases. Germline trimming cut 6 bases from V and 10 bases from J; bases unmatched to any gene: 3. The CDR3 extends over 11 amino acids. The CDR3 DNA is TGTGCCAGCAGCTGGACAGGGGTCTACACCTTC. It specifies CASSWTGVYTF.

The table lists this clonotype with a few counts. The chain carries TRBV12-3 or TRBV12-4 and TRBJ1-1, with D tentatively TRBD1 (5 bases). With 7 bases removed from V and 0 bases from J, the gap between germline ends came to 15 bases. The CDR3 loop spans 15 amino acids. This CDR3 reads CASTTNGDLNTEAFF. The CDR3 DNA is TGTGCCAGCACCACTAATGGGGACCTGAACACTGAAGCTTTCTTT.

V gene TRBV27 combines with J gene TRBJ1-2, with a tentative D call TRBD1 (5 bases). The length of the CDR3 is 14 residues. The V and J ends lost 5 bases and 4 bases respectively, with 14 bases between them. Looked up from germline, CDR1 is MNHEY and CDR2 is SMNVEV (reference sequence). The CDR3 loop is CASSPGDGPYGYTF. The DNA of the CDR3 is TGTGCCAGCAGTCCCGGGGACGGACCCTATGGCTACACCTTC.

The chain is built from TRBV10-3 and TRBJ2-2; 10 nucleotides line up with TRBD1. The CDR3 runs to 15 residues. V shed 6 bases, J shed 6 bases, and the junction held 7 bases outside the gene matches. Germline CDR1 is ENHRY and CDR2 is SYGVKD. The CDR3 loop reads CAISAGTGVAGELFF. The CDR3, as DNA: TGTGCCATCAGCGCCGGGACAGGGGTTGCCGGGGAGCTGTTTTTT.

The chain has TRBV28 and TRBJ1-6; D uncertain. This CDR3 region has 16 residues. Trimming took off 10 bases at V and 0 bases at J, with 16 bases between the two ends. Per germline, CDR1 MDHEN and CDR2 SYDVKM. The CDR3 DNA sequence: TGTGCCACCATAAAGGGAGAAAGCTCCTATAATTCACCCCTCCACTTT. Translation: CATIKGESSYNSPLHF.

Remarks on this clonotype: A much larger clone lies a single base off, so this may be a read error. The chain couples TRBV27 to TRBJ2-6; TRBD1 aligns across 8 bases. The CDR3 runs 17 residues. CDR1 and CDR2 from the germline V gene are MNHEY and SMNVEV (reference sequence). Here the CDR3 DNA reads TGTGTCAGCAGTCTCATATCAGGGGGCCCTGGGGCCAACGTCCTGACTTTC. The encoded protein is CVSSLISGGPGANVLTF.

This clonotype was observed a few times. V is TRBV15 and J is TRBJ2-5, with TRBD2 identical over 8 bases. This CDR3 has 17 residues. V was pared by 5 bases and J by 5 bases, with 16 bases of the junction left unmatched. Looked up from germline, CDR1 is LNHNV and CDR2 is YYDKDF (reference sequence). CDR3: CATSPEGSGGKWETQYF. The CDR3 nucleotides are TGTGCCACCAGCCCGGAAGGGAGCGGGGGAAAGTGGGAGACCCAGTACTTC.

This clonotype was recorded many times. The genes are TRBV7-9 and TRBJ2-7; D is unresolved. Trimming pared 4 bases from V and 7 bases from J, leaving 17 bases between. In germline, CDR1 is SEHNR, CDR2 FQNEAQ (reference sequence). The CDR3 length is 14 residues. The CDR3, as DNA: TGTGCCAGCAGCTATTTAGGTCCTCGACGGGAGCAGTACTTC. Translating gives CASSYLGPRREQYF.

The chain has TRBV19 and TRBJ1-1; possible D gene TRBD1, 6 bases. CDR1 is LNHDA and CDR2 is SQIVND in the germline V gene (reference sequence). Between the trimmed V and J ends, which lost 6 bases and 0 bases, there was a span of 17 bases. This CDR3 spans 16 amino acids. The CDR3 region has the DNA TGTGCCAGTAGCCCCCGGACAGATATTTTGAACACTGAAGCTTTCTTT. Protein: CASSPRTDILNTEAFF.

This clonotype was recorded a few times. This chain joins TRBV7-6 and TRBJ1-1; unclear D gene. Germline lookup yields CDR1 SGHVS and CDR2 FNYEAQ. This CDR3 comprises 13 residues. Trimming removed 9 bases at V and 1 base at J, with 12 bases between. CDR3 region: CASTEGSNTEAFF. The CDR3 DNA follows: TGTGCCAGTACCGAAGGGTCGAACACTGAAGCTTTCTTT.

This clonotype was counted only a few times. The chain carries TRBV19 and TRBJ2-1; D gene uncertain. CDR3 length: 15 amino acids. Trimming removed 5 bases from V and 4 bases from J, with 15 bases in between. The germline V gene has CDR1 LNHDA and CDR2 SQIVND (reference sequence). CDR3 bases: TGTGCCAGTAGTCCGAGGAGCCCCGGATACAATGAGCAGTTCTTC. Its protein is CASSPRSPGYNEQFF.

This clonotype was seen a handful of times. This chain connects TRBV2 to TRBJ2-7; the D gene is possibly TRBD1 (6 bases). In germline, CDR1 is SNHLY, CDR2 FYNNEI. The CDR3 runs to 16 residues. The germline V and J ends were trimmed by 3 bases and 2 bases, with 17 bases remaining between them. The CDR3 loop reads CASSEGSQGYTYEQYF. Here the CDR3 DNA reads TGTGCCAGCAGTGAGGGTAGCCAGGGGTACACCTACGAGCAGTACTTC.

The rearrangement links TRBV25-1 to TRBJ2-1; D perhaps matches TRBD1 (5 bases). Trimming took off 0 bases at V and 6 bases at J, with 18 bases between the two ends. This CDR3 is 17 amino acids long. The V gene's germline CDR1 is MGHDK and CDR2 SYGVNS. The CDR3 DNA follows: TGTGCCAGCAGTGAATATAGAGACAGCCCAAGGAGCAATGAGCAGTTCTTC. Encoded protein: CASSEYRDSPRSNEQFF.

This clonotype was counted at least ten times. One end of the junction does not line up with germline, which may come from a read error. The chain couples TRBV12-3 or TRBV12-4 to TRBJ1-1; D remains unclear. This CDR3 comprises 13 residues. The CDR3 nucleotides are TGTGCCAGCAGCTTAGGCCGGGTCACTGAAGCTTTCTTT. The encoded protein is CASSLGRVTEAFF.

This clonotype was counted at least ten times. The rearrangement joins TRBV7-2 to TRBJ2-3; 11 nucleotides align to TRBD2. CDR1 and CDR2 (germline): SGHTA, FQGNSA. V was pared by 5 bases and J by 2 bases, with 6 bases of the junction left unmatched. The CDR3 extends over 16 amino acids. Here the CDR3 reads CASSLGTSGYTDTQYF. The CDR3 DNA follows: TGTGCCAGCAGCCTCGGGACTAGCGGATACACAGATACGCAGTATTTT.

This clonotype was observed many times. The CDR3: CASSRGQGVTGELFF. The CDR3 DNA is TGCGCCAGCAGCAGGGGACAGGGAGTCACCGGGGAGCTGTTTTTT. The genes are TRBV10-1 and TRBJ2-2, with 9 bases fitting TRBD1. The CDR3 extends over 15 amino acids. Germline values: CDR1 WNHNN, CDR2 SYGVQD (reference sequence). The V and J ends lost 6 bases and 4 bases, in that order; junction bases with no gene match: 6.

This clonotype was observed many times. DNA for the CDR3: TGTGCCAGCAGCTTAGTGGTCGGTAGCAATCAGCCCCAGCATTTT. This codes for CASSLVVGSNQPQHF. V and J are TRBV7-2 and TRBJ1-5, with no clear D. The CDR3 loop spans 15 amino acids. Trimming took 1 base from V and 0 from J, leaving 7 bases between them. Germline V gene lookup returns CDR1 SGHTA and CDR2 FQGNSA.

This clonotype appeared a few times. The CDR3 region is CSGGRGYEQFF. The DNA for the CDR3 is TGCAGCGGCGGGAGGGGCTATGAGCAGTTCTTC. J is TRBJ2-1 and V is TRBV29-1, with 9 nucleotides matching TRBD2. Germline V lookup: CDR1 SQVTM, CDR2 ANQGSEA. J lost 8 bases, V lost 7 bases, and 3 bases had no gene match. The CDR3 sequence is 11 residues long.

The chain employs TRBV5-6 and TRBJ2-2; 8 bases match TRBD1. Germline CDR1 reads SGHDT; CDR2 reads YYEEEE. Unmatched junction bases numbered 7, after V lost 0 bases and J lost 9 bases. The CDR3 totals 15 residues. The CDR3 is CASSLGQGFPRELFF. The CDR3 DNA reads as TGTGCCAGCAGCTTGGGACAGGGGTTCCCCAGGGAGCTGTTTTTT.